Listed here are 21 T cell receptor beta chains from one sample, sequenced in a study of metastatic and nonmetastatic thyroid tumors. Before thyroid surgery, none of the patients had received any treatment. TCRdb called clones again from the PCR reads with MiXCR. The data show around 8,400 clones, with 44% seen just once and less than 40% held by the top ten. Sequencing used tumor tissue. Receptors originate from a male donor with papillary thyroid cancer or a benign thyroid nodule (not recorded which). Some clones in this sample may be carry-over from other donors' samples.

The chain recombines TRBV28 with TRBJ1-1; possibly TRBD1 for D (6 bases). CDR1 is MDHEN and CDR2 is SYDVKM in the germline V gene. CDR3 size: 14 residues. V lost 6 bases and J 4 bases, leaving 15 bases between the germline ends. In DNA form, the CDR3 reads TGTGCCAGCAGGACCATTGGGGGGGCCACTGAAGCTTTCTTT. Amino acid sequence: CASRTIGGATEAFF.

This clone is medium-sized. The chain recombines TRBV3-1 with TRBJ2-7; D is unresolved. The V and J ends lost 5 bases and 1 base respectively, with 18 bases between them. Germline values: CDR1 LGHDT, CDR2 YNNKEL (reference sequence). This CDR3 is 16 amino acids long. CDR3 nucleotide sequence: TGTGCCAGCAGCTCGACTTGGCTAGGCGTATCCTACGAGCAGTACTTC. Amino acids: CASSSTWLGVSYEQYF.

V and J are TRBV20-1 and TRBJ1-2, with D possibly being TRBD1 (6 bases). This CDR3 spans 16 amino acids. Germline CDR1 is DFQATT and CDR2 is SNEGSKA (reference sequence). V dropped 6 bases and J dropped 0 bases, with 20 bases sitting between them. The CDR3 reads CSALHHVGGPNYGYTF. DNA of the CDR3: TGCAGTGCACTTCACCACGTGGGGGGGCCTAACTATGGCTACACCTTC.

The chain carries TRBV9 and TRBJ1-1, with a tentative D call TRBD1 (5 bases). This CDR3 has 14 residues. Germline CDR1 SGDLS, CDR2 YYNGEE. V lost 0 bases to trimming and J lost 4 bases, with 10 bases between them. The CDR3 reads CASSVGGGRTEAFF. In DNA, the CDR3 is TGTGCCAGCAGCGTAGGCGGGGGACGCACTGAAGCTTTCTTT.

This clone was counted a few times. The rearrangement uses TRBV24-1 and TRBJ2-1, with 8 bases aligning to TRBD2. The junction had 11 bases not matched to a gene; V was cut back by 5 bases and J by 9 bases. The CDR3 totals 15 residues. Germline assignment: CDR1 KGHDR and CDR2 SFDVKD. This chain's CDR3 is CATSGSGTSPSEQFF. CDR3 nucleotides: TGTGCCACCAGTGGCTCCGGGACTAGTCCGAGTGAGCAGTTCTTC.

This clone came up a few times. Compared with germline, one end of the junction differs, possibly owing to a read error. The rearrangement joins TRBV19 to TRBJ1-3; TRBD1 matches 8 bases. Germline assignment: CDR1 LNHDA and CDR2 SQIVND (reference sequence). CDR3 length: 15 amino acids. The CDR3 reads CVSNRQGFSGNTIYF. The CDR3 coding sequence is TGTGTCAGTAATAGACAGGGGTTCTCTGGAAACACCATATATTTT.

This clone was detected only a few times. The rearrangement links TRBV24-1 to TRBJ1-1; no clear D gene. The V end was cut by 5 bases, the J end by 1 base, with 4 bases between. This CDR3 has 12 residues. The V gene's germline CDR1 is KGHDR and CDR2 SFDVKD. The CDR3: CATSGANTEAFF. Here the CDR3 DNA reads TGTGCCACCAGTGGGGCGAACACTGAAGCTTTCTTT.

This clone occurred a few times. This sequence joins TRBV28 and TRBJ1-3; possibly TRBD1 for D (5 bases). Trimming left V 6 bases short and J 4 bases short, with 16 bases between. Germline CDR1 MDHEN, CDR2 SYDVKM. The CDR3 contains 15 residues. CDR3 nucleotide sequence: TGTGCCAGCAGCGACCCCGGGGCTTACGGAAACACCATATATTTT. Its protein product is CASSDPGAYGNTIYF.

The chain links TRBV12-3 or TRBV12-4 to TRBJ2-7; 9 bases agree with TRBD1. The J segment lost 1 base and the V segment lost 8 bases, leaving 6 bases of the junction unmatched. The CDR3 consists of 14 residues. CDR3 nucleotides: TGTGCCAGCGGTAAGGACAGGGGTTCCTACGAGCAGTACTTC. As protein: CASGKDRGSYEQYF.

V is TRBV5-1 and J is TRBJ2-7; 11 bases map to TRBD2. This CDR3 comprises 13 residues. V dropped 5 bases and J dropped 3; count of bases not matched to a gene: 1. CDR1 and CDR2 from the germline V gene are SGHRS and YFSETQ. The DNA of the CDR3 is TGCGCCAGCAGGACTAGCGGGAACTACGAGCAGTACTTC. Translated, it gives CASRTSGNYEQYF.

This clone qualifies as medium-sized. The chain has TRBV28 and TRBJ1-2, with a weak D call TRBD1 (5 bases). The V gene lost 9 bases and the J gene lost 4 bases, with 21 bases spanning the gap. The length of the CDR3 is 15 residues. The germline CDR1 and CDR2 sequences are MDHEN and SYDVKM. CDR3 DNA sequence: TGTGCCAGTATATCCCTGGGGCCTGAGGGCTATGGCTACACCTTC. Amino acids: CASISLGPEGYGYTF.

J is TRBJ2-6 and V is TRBV7-6, with TRBD2 as a possible D gene (6 bases). There are 18 residues in the CDR3. V was clipped by 6 bases and J by 0 bases, with 18 bases between them. Germline V lookup: CDR1 SGHVS, CDR2 FNYEAQ. CDR3 in DNA: TGTGCCAGCAGAAAGACCGGGACTTTCAACTCTGGGGCCAACGTCCTGACTTTC. It codes for CASRKTGTFNSGANVLTF.

This clone was counted between two and nine times. The V and J genes are TRBV6-1 and TRBJ2-2; TRBD2 is a possible D gene (6 bases). V lost 5 bases and J 5 bases, leaving 15 bases between the germline ends. This CDR3 has 15 amino acids. Germline V gives CDR1 MNHNS, CDR2 SASEGT. The DNA for the CDR3 is TGTGCCAGCAGTCAGACTAGTGTAAGGACCGGGGAGCTGTTTTTT. It translates to CASSQTSVRTGELFF.

The sample holds a few counts of this clone. The chain is built from TRBV7-9 and TRBJ2-7; D gene uncertain. Trimming stripped 1 base from V and 4 bases from J, with 5 bases between. The V gene's germline CDR1 is SEHNR and CDR2 FQNEAQ (reference sequence). The CDR3 is 12 amino acids. The CDR3 here is CASSLEPYEQYF. CDR3 sequence (DNA): TGTGCCAGCAGCTTAGAACCTTACGAGCAGTACTTC.

The gene calls are TRBV19 and TRBJ1-4, with TRBD1 matching over 7 bases. Germline V gene data show CDR1 as LNHDA and CDR2 as SQIVND (reference sequence). This CDR3 region has 15 residues. V was pared by 3 bases and J by 7 bases, with 8 bases of the junction left unmatched. As DNA, the CDR3 is TGTGCCAGTAGTATCGCCGGGACAGATGGTGAAAAACTGTTTTTT. Protein: CASSIAGTDGEKLFF.

This clone is termed medium-sized (0.01 to 0.1%). The chain recombines TRBV18 with TRBJ2-5; D remains ambiguous. The germline V and J ends were trimmed by 4 bases and 1 base, with 1 base remaining between them. The CDR3 loop spans 11 amino acids. CDR1 is KGHSH and CDR2 is LQKENI in the germline V gene. The CDR3 loop is CASSLQETQYF. CDR3 bases: TGTGCCAGCTCACTCCAAGAGACCCAGTACTTC.

This clone has only one observation. This chain joins TRBV7-8 and TRBJ2-7; 9 bases fit TRBD1. V lost 4 bases, J lost 7 bases, and 8 bases stayed unmatched. This CDR3 contains 14 residues. Germline V gives CDR1 SGHVS, CDR2 FQNEAQ. The CDR3 bases are TGTGCCAGCAGCTCGGGACAGGGTTCGGGGGAGCAGTACTTC. Its translation: CASSSGQGSGEQYF.

This clone showed up just a few times. The rearrangement uses TRBV11-1 and TRBJ2-1; 8 bases fit TRBD1. V shed 4 bases and J 8 bases; nucleotides not matched to a gene: 7. CDR1 is SGHAT, CDR2 FQDESV, per germline (reference sequence). The CDR3 is made up of 14 amino acids. The CDR3 here is CASSSRTGRDEQFF. CDR3 nucleotides: TGTGCCAGCAGCTCACGGACAGGGCGGGATGAGCAGTTCTTC.

This clone is a singleton in its sample. The V call is TRBV18, the J call TRBJ1-1; 7 nucleotides line up with TRBD1. J was trimmed by 1 base and V by 4 bases; bases with no gene match: 0. Germline CDR1 KGHSH, CDR2 LQKENI. The CDR3 contains 13 residues. In DNA, the CDR3 is TGTGCCAGCTCACGGGACAGGAACACTGAAGCTTTCTTT. Encoded protein: CASSRDRNTEAFF.

The sample holds many counts of this clone. This sequence may be a read error, since a much larger clone differs from it by one base. This chain joins TRBV28 and TRBJ1-2, with 9 bases aligning to TRBD1. Looked up from germline, CDR1 is MDHEN and CDR2 is SYDVKM. CDR3 length: 13 amino acids. Trimming cost V 6 bases and J 12 bases; bases outside gene matches: 11. The CDR3 sequence is CASSSRGTGLDTF. As DNA, the CDR3 is TGTGCCAGCAGCTCACGAGGGACAGGGTTGGACACCTTC.

The gene calls are TRBV2 and TRBJ1-1, with D maybe TRBD1 (6 bases). Germline V gene data show CDR1 as SNHLY and CDR2 as FYNNEI. V was cut by 6 bases and J by 0 bases, with 14 bases left in between. CDR3 length: 15 residues. The CDR3 sequence is CASRWTANMNTEAFF. The CDR3 DNA follows: TGTGCCAGCAGGTGGACAGCTAACATGAACACTGAAGCTTTCTTT.